Below, 30 T cell receptor beta chains from the same sample are listed, as sequenced in a study of CD8 T cells in ankylosing spondylitis. Regarding the study as a whole: Seemingly distinctive of ankylosing spondylitis blood was a TCR beta motif formed by eight highly homologous variants.

One entry per CDR3 protein, called by TCRdb with MiXCR from the 5' RACE reads. Here the sample spans more than 300,000 distinct CDR3 sequences, roughly 8% being singletons. The antigens for these receptors are not known. Input material: blood, either unsorted or a sorted T cell fraction (not recorded which). The receptors come from a male donor with ankylosing spondylitis.

This chain links TRBV14 with TRBJ2-7, with a tentative D call TRBD2 (6 bases). CDR1 is SGHDN and CDR2 is FVKESK in the germline V gene. Trimming took 10 bases from V and 1 from J, leaving 20 bases between them. This CDR3 is built from 15 residues. Here the CDR3 DNA reads TGTGCCACCCGAGCCCCATGGGAGGAGTCCTACGAGCAGTACTTC. It encodes CATRAPWEESYEQYF.

This clonotype has ten or more counts. This chain joins TRBV5-1 and TRBJ1-2; TRBD1 aligns across 8 bases. The CDR3 spans 13 residues. The germline V gene encodes CDR1 SGHRS and CDR2 YFSETQ. J was trimmed by 5 bases and V by 5 bases; bases with no gene match: 5. CDR3 loop: CASRQDRAYGYTF. CDR3 in DNA: TGCGCCAGCAGACAGGACAGGGCATATGGCTACACCTTC.

The rearrangement joins TRBV7-3 to TRBJ2-5; 15 nucleotides align to TRBD2. Germline CDR1 is SGHTA and CDR2 is FQGTGA. CDR3 length equals 17 residues. The V segment lost 0 bases and the J segment 5 bases; nucleotides outside the gene matches: 4. In DNA form, the CDR3 reads TGTGCCAGCAGCTTAACAGGACTAGCGGGAGGGTTGGAGACCCAGTACTTC. This gives the protein CASSLTGLAGGLETQYF. The whole variable domain, filled in from reference TRBV7-3 and TRBJ2-5, reads GAGVSQTPSNKVTEKGKYVELRCDPISGHTALYWYRQSLGQGPEFLIYFQGTGAADDSGLPNDRFFAVRPEGSVSTLKIQRTERGDSAVYLCASSLTGLAGGLETQYFGPGTRLLVL.

The rearrangement joins TRBV7-9 to TRBJ1-1; D remains unclear. The CDR3 consists of 14 residues. Trimming took off 8 bases at V and 0 bases at J, with 13 bases between the two ends. CDR1 and CDR2 (germline): SEHNR, FQNEAQ (reference sequence). The CDR3, as DNA: TGTGCCAGCTCCCGGAACAACTTGAACACTGAAGCTTTCTTT. Its protein is CASSRNNLNTEAFF.

The gene calls are TRBV6-5 and TRBJ2-5; the D gene is possibly TRBD1 (5 bases). The CDR3 extends over 14 amino acids. In germline, CDR1 is MNHEY, CDR2 SVGAGI. Trimming pared 0 bases from V and 5 bases from J, leaving 10 bases between. Here the CDR3 reads CASSYSRGFETQYF. The CDR3 region has the DNA TGTGCCAGCAGTTACTCAAGGGGCTTCGAGACCCAGTACTTC.

This clonotype appeared many times. The rearrangement links TRBV29-1 to TRBJ1-1, with D unclear. The CDR3 has 11 amino acids. From germline, CDR1 is SQVTM and CDR2 ANQGSEA. Trimming took off 3 bases at V and 11 bases at J, with 13 bases between the two ends. CDR3 sequence: CSVELRGRAFF. The CDR3 DNA follows: TGCAGCGTTGAGTTGAGAGGTAGGGCTTTCTTT.

This clonotype was detected a few times. The gene calls are TRBV2 and TRBJ2-1, with no clear D. The germline V and J ends were trimmed by 3 bases and 3 bases, with 9 bases remaining between them. This CDR3 is 14 amino acids long. Germline-derived CDR1 and CDR2 are SNHLY and FYNNEI. The CDR3 loop is CASSDSLGYNEQFF. The CDR3 region has the DNA TGTGCCAGCAGTGATAGTCTGGGCTACAATGAGCAGTTCTTC.

This clonotype was counted at least ten times. This sequence joins TRBV29-1 and TRBJ1-1, with D tentatively TRBD1 (5 bases). V was cut by 3 bases and J by 10 bases, with 18 bases left in between. The CDR3 is 13 amino acids. Germline assignment: CDR1 SQVTM and CDR2 ANQGSEA. The CDR3 reads CSVDPLRGGGAFF. DNA of the CDR3: TGCAGCGTTGATCCACTTAGGGGTGGTGGAGCTTTCTTT.

This clonotype occurred a few times. V usage is TRBV28 and J usage is TRBJ2-7, with TRBD2 identical over 11 bases. Germline V lookup: CDR1 MDHEN, CDR2 SYDVKM. V dropped 4 bases and J dropped 6; count of bases not matched to a gene: 14. CDR3 length: 17 residues. The CDR3 region is CASSSLIGRLAGGEQYF. The CDR3 nucleotides are TGTGCCAGCAGTTCCCTTATCGGTCGGCTAGCGGGAGGCGAGCAGTACTTC.

This clonotype was seen ten or more times. This rearrangement joins TRBV29-1 to TRBJ2-7, with D perhaps given as TRBD1 or TRBD2 (6 bases each). V lost 5 bases and J lost 2, with 13 bases in between. The CDR3 sequence is 13 residues long. Germline lookup yields CDR1 SQVTM and CDR2 ANQGSEA. CDR3 sequence (DNA): TGCAGCGTTACCGGGGGCCTAACCTACGAGCAGTACTTC. It specifies CSVTGGLTYEQYF.

This clonotype showed up just a few times. This chain joins TRBV4-1 and TRBJ2-7, with 7 bases identical to TRBD2. Germline V gene data show CDR1 as MGHRA and CDR2 as YSYEKL. This CDR3 contains 17 residues. The V and J ends lost 2 bases and 4 bases, in that order; junction bases with no gene match: 14. The chain's CDR3 is CASSQTPEAGEGYEQYF. The CDR3 DNA sequence: TGCGCCAGCAGCCAAACCCCTGAGGCGGGAGAGGGGTACGAGCAGTACTTC.

J is TRBJ2-1 and V is TRBV18; D unclear. Germline V gene data show CDR1 as KGHSH and CDR2 as LQKENI. The length of the CDR3 is 12 residues. Trimming removed 5 bases at V and 8 bases at J, with 10 bases between. The CDR3 reads CASSGSRDEQFF. As DNA, the CDR3 is TGTGCCAGCTCAGGCTCACGCGATGAGCAGTTCTTC.

This clonotype was seen only a few times. J is TRBJ2-2 and V is TRBV4-1; TRBD2 agrees at 9 bases. Germline loops: CDR1 MGHRA, CDR2 YSYEKL. The V segment lost 4 bases and the J segment 4 bases; nucleotides outside the gene matches: 7. The CDR3 contains 16 residues. CDR3 coding DNA: TGCGCCAGCAGCCGTCAAGCGGGGGGAAGCACCGGGGAGCTGTTTTTT. As protein: CASSRQAGGSTGELFF.

This clonotype came up many times. The V call is TRBV7-9, the J call TRBJ2-1, with a possible D match to TRBD1 (5 bases). The CDR3 runs 17 residues. V lost 2 bases to trimming and J lost 0 bases, with 14 bases between them. From germline, CDR1 is SEHNR and CDR2 FQNEAQ (reference sequence). The CDR3 reads CASSLPPLGASYNEQFF. The CDR3 DNA sequence: TGTGCCAGCAGCTTACCGCCTTTAGGGGCCTCCTACAATGAGCAGTTCTTC.

J is TRBJ2-7 and V is TRBV3-1; 12 bases line up with TRBD2. Germline assignment: CDR1 LGHDT and CDR2 YNNKEL (reference sequence). CDR3 length: 14 amino acids. V was clipped by 4 bases and J by 6 bases; unmatched bases: 4. The CDR3 bases are TGTGCCAGCAGCCCCGGACTAGCGGGACTCGAGCAGTACTTC. It encodes CASSPGLAGLEQYF.

CDR3 protein: CASGLVAASPYGYTF. The CDR3 DNA reads TGTGCTAGTGGTTTGGTGGCAGCTTCCCCCTATGGCTACACCTTC. The rearrangement uses TRBV12-5 and TRBJ1-2; D is undetermined. This CDR3 is built from 15 residues. Between the trimmed V and J ends, which lost 0 bases and 4 bases, there was a span of 12 bases. Germline CDR1 and CDR2: LGHNT and FRNRAP. Full variable domain (missing parts from reference TRBV12-5 and TRBJ1-2): DARVTQTPRHKVTEMGQEVTMRCQPILGHNTVFWYRQTMMQGLELLAYFRNRAPLDDSGMPKDRFSAEMPDATLATLKIQPSEPRDSAVYFCASGLVAASPYGYTFGSGTRLTVV.

The genes are TRBV20-1 and TRBJ2-5; 11 bases are a match to TRBD2. Trimming cost V 2 bases and J 5 bases; bases outside gene matches: 10. There are 16 residues in the CDR3. Germline values: CDR1 DFQATT, CDR2 SNEGSKA (reference sequence). The CDR3 protein is CSARLAGGIGRETQYF. The CDR3 coding sequence is TGCAGTGCTAGACTAGCGGGAGGAATCGGGCGGGAGACCCAGTACTTC.

This clonotype was detected ten times or more. The CDR3 bases are TGTGCCAGCAGTGAAGTGGGATCCTATAATTCACCCCTCCACTTT. It specifies CASSEVGSYNSPLHF. This chain connects TRBV6-1 to TRBJ1-6; D gene unclear. Trimming cost V 1 base and J 1 base, with 5 bases left between them. The CDR3 loop spans 15 amino acids. CDR1 and CDR2 (germline): MNHNS, SASEGT.

V gene TRBV7-2 combines with J gene TRBJ2-6; 11 bases map to TRBD1. The J segment lost 3 bases and the V segment lost 4 bases, leaving 5 bases of the junction unmatched. The CDR3 has 17 amino acids. CDR1 and CDR2 from the germline V gene are SGHTA and FQGNSA. The CDR3 spells CASSSRTGGFGANVLTF. As DNA, the CDR3 is TGTGCCAGCAGCTCACGGACAGGGGGCTTTGGGGCCAACGTCCTGACTTTC. Using reference TRBV7-2 and TRBJ2-6 for the parts outside the CDR3, the full variable domain is GAGVSQSPSNKVTEKGKDVELRCDPISGHTALYWYRQSLGQGLEFLIYFQGNSAPDKSGLPSDRFSAERTGGSVSTLTIQRTQQEDSAVYLCASSSRTGGFGANVLTFGAGSRLTVL.

This clonotype was observed at least ten times. As DNA, the CDR3 is TGTGCCAGCAGCCCTCGAGCGGTCTCCTACAATGAGCAGTTCTTC. Translated, it gives CASSPRAVSYNEQFF. V gene TRBV7-3 combines with J gene TRBJ2-1, with D possibly being TRBD2 (5 bases). Germline CDR1 reads SGHTA; CDR2 reads FQGTGA. V was pared by 5 bases and J by 0 bases, with 11 bases between. The CDR3 is made up of 15 amino acids.

Many counts were recorded for this clonotype. In DNA form, the CDR3 reads TGCAGCGTTGTTCTGGGGGCTGAAGCTTTCTTT. This codes for CSVVLGAEAFF. The chain links TRBV29-1 to TRBJ1-1; tentative D call: TRBD1 (5 bases). CDR3 length: 11 residues. Trimming cost V 4 bases and J 6 bases, with 9 bases left between them. Germline values: CDR1 SQVTM, CDR2 ANQGSEA. The full variable domain, completed using reference TRBV29-1 and TRBJ1-1, is SAVISQKPSRDICQRGTSLTIQCQVDSQVTMMFWYRQQPGQSLTLIATANQGSEATYESGFVIDKFPISRPNLTFSTLTVSNMSPEDSSIYLCSVVLGAEAFFGQGTRLTVV.

This clonotype showed up just a few times. This sequence joins TRBV5-1 and TRBJ2-5; a possible D gene is TRBD2 (5 bases). V was trimmed by 0 bases and J by 5 bases, leaving 14 bases between them. CDR3 length equals 15 residues. CDR1 and CDR2 (germline): SGHRS, YFSETQ. The CDR3 loop reads CASSLGQRVLETQYF. As DNA, the CDR3 is TGCGCCAGCAGCTTGGGCCAGAGGGTTTTGGAGACCCAGTACTTC. Full variable domain (rest looked up from reference TRBV5-1 and TRBJ2-5): KAGVTQTPRYLIKTRGQQVTLSCSPISGHRSVSWYQQTPGQGLQFLFEYFSETQRNKGNFPGRFSGRQFSNSRSEMNVSTLELGDSALYLCASSLGQRVLETQYFGPGTRLLVL.

The chain recombines TRBV14 with TRBJ2-5, with no clear D. Trimming stripped 0 bases from V and 5 bases from J, with 4 bases between. The CDR3 consists of 12 residues. CDR1 is SGHDN, CDR2 FVKESK, per germline. CDR3 residues: CASSQEWETQYF. As DNA, the CDR3 is TGTGCCAGCAGCCAAGAATGGGAGACCCAGTACTTC.

The chain carries TRBV4-1 and TRBJ2-3, with D possibly being TRBD2 (6 bases). This CDR3 region has 15 residues. Between the trimmed V and J ends, which lost 4 bases and 5 bases, there was a span of 16 bases. Germline CDR1 and CDR2: MGHRA and YSYEKL. The DNA for the CDR3 is TGCGCCAGCAGCCCACAAGCGGGCAGGTTAGATACGCAGTATTTT. Its protein product is CASSPQAGRLDTQYF.

This clonotype was observed a few times. The genes are TRBV4-2 and TRBJ1-2, with 7 bases lining up with TRBD1. Germline assignment: CDR1 LGHNA and CDR2 YNFKEQ. Unmatched junction bases numbered 12, after V lost 4 bases and J lost 7 bases. This CDR3 region has 15 residues. CDR3: CASSRDRGPYLGYTF. CDR3 bases: TGTGCCAGCAGCCGAGATAGGGGGCCGTACCTTGGCTACACCTTC.

V is TRBV10-3 and J is TRBJ2-1; tentatively, D is TRBD2 (5 bases). Germline V gene data show CDR1 as ENHRY and CDR2 as SYGVKD. Trimming pared 4 bases from V and 9 bases from J, leaving 22 bases between. The CDR3 has 16 amino acids. The CDR3 DNA reads as TGTGCCATCAGTGGAGCATCCCCAGCGGAAGGAGGTGAGCAGTTCTTC. The encoded protein is CAISGASPAEGGEQFF.

The sample holds a few counts of this clonotype. The gene calls are TRBV7-9 and TRBJ2-7, with D perhaps matching TRBD1 or TRBD2 (8 bases each). V was clipped by 4 bases and J by 2 bases, with 18 bases between them. Germline-derived CDR1 and CDR2 are SEHNR and FQNEAQ (reference sequence). The CDR3 loop spans 16 amino acids. For the CDR3, the DNA is TGTGCCAGCAGCTCCCGGGGGGGACAGGCCCCCTACGAGCAGTACTTC. Its translation is CASSSRGGQAPYEQYF. Full variable domain (outside the CDR3, taken from reference TRBV7-9 and TRBJ2-7): DTGVSQNPRHKITKRGQNVTFRCDPISEHNRLYWYRQTLGQGPEFLTYFQNEAQLEKSRLLSDRFSAERPKGSFSTLEIQRTEQGDSAMYLCASSSRGGQAPYEQYFGPGTRLTVT.

V and J are TRBV30 and TRBJ2-1; perhaps TRBD2 as D (5 bases). Germline V lookup: CDR1 GTSNPN, CDR2 SVGIG (reference sequence). The CDR3 runs 11 residues. V was trimmed by 4 bases and J by 8 bases, leaving 9 bases between them. The CDR3 loop is CAWTSSHEQFF. The CDR3 DNA reads TGTGCCTGGACTAGCAGCCATGAGCAGTTCTTC. Variable domain in full (rest from reference TRBV30 and TRBJ2-1): SQTIHQWPATLVQPVGSPLSLECTVEGTSNPNLYWYRQAAGRGLQLLFYSVGIGQISSEVPQNLSASRPQDRQFILSSKKLLLSDSGFYLCAWTSSHEQFFGPGTRLTVL.

Only a few counts were recorded for this clonotype. The rearrangement joins TRBV6-2 or TRBV6-3 to TRBJ2-7; tentative D call: TRBD1 (5 bases). CDR1 and CDR2 from the germline V gene are MNHEY and SVGEGT. Trimming pared 6 bases from V and 5 bases from J, leaving 14 bases between. The CDR3 sequence is 13 residues long. This CDR3 reads CASRPPGSHEQYF. CDR3 DNA: TGTGCCAGCAGACCCCCAGGGTCCCACGAGCAGTACTTC.

The rearrangement joins TRBV6-5 to TRBJ2-7; D might be TRBD1 (5 bases). The germline CDR1 and CDR2 sequences are MNHEY and SVGAGI. The CDR3 spans 14 residues. Trimming removed 2 bases from V and 6 bases from J, with 14 bases in between. CDR3 in amino acids: CASSYPTQGAEQYF. The CDR3, as DNA: TGTGCCAGCAGTTACCCGACGCAGGGCGCCGAGCAGTACTTC.